This TCR beta chain was sequenced during a study of T cells in Graves' hyperthyroidism and ophthalmopathy. Orbital computed tomography, thyroid ultrasound, serum thyroxine and TRAb, and clinical symptoms together informed the diagnoses. Amplification of TCR beta CDR3 regions used RNA as the template. TCR CDR3 regions were first amplified by RT-PCR with HTBI primers. TCRdb called the multiplex PCR reads again in MiXCR, with one record for every CDR3 protein. The profile shows some 600,000 distinct CDR3 sequences, around 14% of them singletons. Overall study findings and caveats: Also found in blood were most expanded thyroid clonotypes above 0.001.

This CDR3 comprises 13 residues. Per germline, CDR1 GTSNPN and CDR2 SVGIG (reference sequence). V shed 4 bases, J shed 11 bases, and the junction held 9 bases outside the gene matches. About this clonotype itself: Antigen unknown. This may come from a read error, since a much larger clone is one base off.

The J gene is TRBJ1-4, the V gene TRBV30; 8 positions agree with TRBD1. Input material: blood. The TCR comes from a woman aged 25 to 39 with Graves' hyperthyroidism that later progressed to Graves' ophthalmopathy. The CDR3, as DNA: TGTGCCTGGATTGTGCCGACAGGGGACAAACTGTTTTTT. Residues: CAWIVPTGDKLFF.